The entry that follows covers one T cell receptor (beta chain) sequence. This sample stems from a study of control samples from healthy donors and cancer patients. The table came from immunoSEQ multiplex PCR; TCRdb's copy has only in-frame clones and leaves some out. The table has some 130,000 clones, around 92% seen once; the top ten hold 2% to 2.5%. CDR1 SNHLY and CDR2 FYNNEI come from the germline V gene. The length of the CDR3 is 14 residues. Trimming cost V 6 bases and J 4 bases; bases outside gene matches: 6. Material for sequencing was blood. The clonotype comes from a woman aged 50 to 65 in good health. The V call is TRBV2, the J call TRBJ1-5, with 7 bases fitting TRBD1. DNA of the CDR3: TGTGCCAGCAGAATAGCCAGGGGGAATCAGCCCCAGCATTTT. Its protein product is CASRIARGNQPQHF.